The 30 T cell receptor beta chains presented below share a single source sample, sequenced in a study of tumor-infiltrating lymphocytes in primary liver carcinoma. Using a constant-region primer together with ProtoScript II reverse transcriptase, TCR beta cDNA was made from roughly 500 ng of total RNA. What produced the TCR beta libraries was three nested multiplex PCR rounds using slightly modified ARM-PCR. TRBV1-TRBV30 forward primers paired with a C-beta reverse primer were used in the first two PCR rounds, which ran approximately 10 cycles each. Each CDR3 protein is one row after TCRdb ran MiXCR on the multiplex PCR reads. The sample yields 150,000 to 200,000 distinct CDR3 sequences, 50% to 75% seen once. Alongside blood RNA obtained from unsorted whole blood, germline DNA was also extracted. The sequenced sample consisted of peripheral blood. The receptors derive from a man aged 35-49 years with primary liver carcinoma and hepatitis B virus infection.

The rearrangement joins TRBV6-1 to TRBJ1-2; a possible D gene is TRBD1 (5 bases). This CDR3 region has 15 residues. With 4 bases removed from V and 7 bases from J, the gap between germline ends came to 19 bases. The germline V gene encodes CDR1 MNHNS and CDR2 SASEGT. In DNA form, the CDR3 reads TGTGCCAGCAGTGTGTTGGAAGGGGTTATTGGTGGCTACACCTTC. As protein: CASSVLEGVIGGYTF.

This clonotype was seen a single time. This chain connects TRBV6-6 to TRBJ2-3; D is unresolved. Germline V gene data show CDR1 as MNHNY and CDR2 as SVGAGI (reference sequence). The V and J ends lost 6 bases and 2 bases respectively, with 12 bases between them. CDR3 length equals 14 residues. CDR3 loop: CASSPAAFTDTQYF. The CDR3 DNA reads as TGTGCCAGCAGCCCTGCAGCCTTCACAGATACGCAGTATTTT.

Of note for this clonotype: At one end, the junction sequence differs from germline, possibly due to a read error. This chain joins TRBV4-2 and TRBJ2-3; D may correspond to TRBD1 or TRBD2 (5 bases each). Germline V lookup: CDR1 LGHNA, CDR2 YNFKEQ. The CDR3 is made up of 15 amino acids. CDR3 loop: CACSQGTGNTDTQYF. Written as DNA, the CDR3 is TGTGCCTGCAGCCAAGGGACGGGGAACACAGATACGCAGTATTTT.

This chain joins TRBV28 and TRBJ1-2; a weak D match, TRBD1 (6 bases). The V and J ends lost 6 bases and 6 bases respectively, with 14 bases between them. Germline values: CDR1 MDHEN, CDR2 SYDVKM. The CDR3 spans 13 residues. CDR3 nucleotide sequence: TGTGCCAGCAGAATAGGGGGAGTAGATGGCTACACCTTC. Translated, it gives CASRIGGVDGYTF.

This clonotype has a single count. The CDR3 does not close with the conserved phenylalanine or tryptophan, likely indicating a read error. The limits of the CDR3 on the DNA are not certain, so only TCRdb's listed CDR3 is given. V gene TRBV29-1 combines with J gene TRBJ2-7; TRBD1, the D gene given by the table, was not confirmed from the DNA. The CDR3 totals 15 residues, both ends included. Germline values: CDR1 SQVTM, CDR2 ANQGSEA. The CDR3 loop is CSVEEEGQGVYEQYL.

This clonotype was seen many times. CDR3 sequence (DNA): TGTGCCAGCAGCTACCGGACAGGGAGGAGTGGAGAGCAGTACTTC. Protein product: CASSYRTGRSGEQYF. The chain links TRBV11-2 to TRBJ2-7, with 8 nucleotides matching TRBD1. The J segment lost 7 bases and the V segment lost 4 bases, leaving 12 bases of the junction unmatched. This CDR3 region has 15 residues. The V gene's germline CDR1 is SGHAT and CDR2 FQNNGV.

This clonotype is labeled as medium-sized. The CDR3 region is CASSSTGGYEQYF. Here the CDR3 DNA reads TGTGCCAGCAGCTCCACAGGGGGCTACGAGCAGTACTTC. The chain links TRBV11-2 to TRBJ2-7; the match to TRBD1 covers 8 bases. Germline loops: CDR1 SGHAT, CDR2 FQNNGV. The CDR3 is made up of 13 amino acids. The junction had 2 bases not matched to a gene; V was cut back by 4 bases and J by 3 bases. Supplemented by reference TRBV11-2 and TRBJ2-7, the full variable domain reads EAGVAQSPRYKIIEKRQSVAFWCNPISGHATLYWYQQILGQGPKLLIQFQNNGVVDDSQLPKDRFSAERLKGVDSTLKIQPAKLEDSAVYLCASSSTGGYEQYFGPGTRLTVT.

This clonotype was counted only a few times. This sequence joins TRBV10-3 and TRBJ2-7, with TRBD2 matching 7 bases. From germline, CDR1 is ENHRY and CDR2 SYGVKD. The CDR3 is made up of 14 amino acids. V was clipped by 4 bases and J by 2 bases; unmatched bases: 5. DNA of the CDR3: TGTGCCATCAGTGGGGAGGGAGGGACCTACGAGCAGTACTTC. Translated: CAISGEGGTYEQYF.

This clonotype came up many times. This rearrangement joins TRBV29-1 to TRBJ2-2; D call uncertain. Germline V CDR1 and CDR2: SQVTM, ANQGSEA. CDR3 size: 10 residues. The V end was cut by 6 bases, the J end by 8 bases, with 7 bases between. CDR3 sequence: CSVVEGELFF. CDR3 DNA sequence: TGCAGCGTGGTCGAAGGGGAGCTGTTTTTT.

The J gene is TRBJ2-5, the V gene TRBV30; 11 bases are shared with TRBD2. J gave up 5 bases and V 1 base, and 6 bases lay outside the gene matches. Germline V gene data show CDR1 as GTSNPN and CDR2 as SVGIG (reference sequence). The CDR3 covers 15 residues. The CDR3 sequence is CAWSALAGALETQYF. CDR3 sequence (DNA): TGTGCCTGGAGTGCACTAGCGGGAGCCCTGGAGACCCAGTACTTC.

A few counts support this clonotype. The chain has TRBV7-9 and TRBJ1-4; TRBD1 aligns across 7 bases. Trimming took 5 bases from V and 8 from J; bases not matched to a gene: 8. Looked up from germline, CDR1 is SEHNR and CDR2 is FQNEAQ (reference sequence). This CDR3 contains 14 residues. Written as DNA, the CDR3 is TGTGCCAGCAGCCCCCGGGACAGAGAGGAAAAACTGTTTTTT. Protein: CASSPRDREEKLFF.

Here the CDR3 reads CAWSVDSSNQPQHF. In DNA form, the CDR3 reads TGTGCCTGGAGTGTAGATTCCAGCAATCAGCCCCAGCATTTT. The chain has TRBV30 and TRBJ1-5; D is uncertain. The V gene lost 0 bases and the J gene lost 1 base, with 7 bases spanning the gap. CDR1 is GTSNPN, CDR2 SVGIG, per germline (reference sequence). CDR3 length: 14 residues.

This sequence joins TRBV12-3 or TRBV12-4 and TRBJ2-2, with 10 bases fitting TRBD1. This CDR3 has 15 residues. V lost 3 bases to trimming and J lost 5 bases; unmatched junction nucleotides: 3. In DNA form, the CDR3 reads TGTGCCAGCAGTTTCGGGACAGGGGCGACCGGGGAGCTGTTTTTT. Its translation: CASSFGTGATGELFF.

This sequence joins TRBV6-1 and TRBJ1-5; D might be TRBD1 (6 bases). V was shortened by 4 bases and J by 4 bases, with 8 bases between the two germline ends. CDR1 and CDR2 (germline): MNHNS, SASEGT. The CDR3 is made up of 13 amino acids. For the CDR3, the DNA is TGTGCCAGCAGTGGGGGGACAAATCAGCCCCAGCATTTT. Its protein product is CASSGGTNQPQHF.

There are a few counts of this clonotype. The chain joins TRBV19 to TRBJ2-1; 9 bases fit TRBD2. CDR1 is LNHDA, CDR2 SQIVND, per germline (reference sequence). V trimming: 5 bases; J trimming: 2 bases; junction bases outside the gene matches: 4. The CDR3 has 15 residues. The CDR3 reads CASSLSGRAYNEQFF. DNA for the CDR3: TGTGCCAGTAGTCTTAGCGGGAGAGCCTACAATGAGCAGTTCTTC. The whole variable domain, remainder taken from reference TRBV19 and TRBJ2-1, is DGGITQSPKYLFRKEGQNVTLSCEQNLNHDAMYWYRQDPGQGLRLIYYSQIVNDFQKGDIAEGYSVSREKKESFPLTVTSAQKNPTAFYLCASSLSGRAYNEQFFGPGTRLTVL.

The CDR3 sequence: CSVGPAMNTEAFF. For the CDR3, the DNA is TGCAGCGTTGGGCCTGCCATGAACACTGAAGCTTTCTTT. The chain combines TRBV29-1 with TRBJ1-1; no clear D gene. V lost 4 bases, J lost 0 bases, and 9 bases lay in between. Germline assignment: CDR1 SQVTM and CDR2 ANQGSEA. This CDR3 contains 13 residues.

The chain employs TRBV4-1 and TRBJ2-5; 12 bases map to TRBD2. The CDR3 totals 18 residues. The J segment lost 1 base and the V segment lost 3 bases, leaving 9 bases of the junction unmatched. Germline CDR1 is MGHRA and CDR2 is YSYEKL. CDR3 amino acids: CASSHTGLAGTIQETQYF. The CDR3 DNA follows: TGCGCCAGCAGCCACACGGGACTAGCGGGTACCATCCAAGAGACCCAGTACTTC.

Turning to this clonotype: Compared with germline, one end of the junction differs, possibly owing to a read error. The chain uses TRBV11-2 and TRBJ2-5; D may match TRBD1 or TRBD2 (6 bases each). CDR3 length: 16 amino acids. From germline, CDR1 is SGHAT and CDR2 FQNNGV. CDR3 DNA: TGTGCCAGTAGCTTACAGCAGGGGAGGAGCGGTGAGACCCGGTACTTC. This sequence encodes CASSLQQGRSGETRYF.

The rearrangement links TRBV29-1 to TRBJ2-1; TRBD2 aligns across 13 bases. CDR1 is SQVTM and CDR2 is ANQGSEA in the germline V gene. Unmatched junction bases numbered 7, after V lost 6 bases and J lost 8 bases. The CDR3 sequence is 14 residues long. CDR3 nucleotides: TGCAGCGTCCAGACTAGCGGGAGGACGTATGAGCAGTTCTTC. Protein: CSVQTSGRTYEQFF.

In this sample, this clonotype turned up a few times. V and J are TRBV10-2 and TRBJ2-3; either TRBD1 or TRBD2 may supply D (5 bases each). This CDR3 region has 16 residues. The V end lost 3 bases, the J end lost 0 bases, and 13 bases lay between the germline ends. The germline V gene encodes CDR1 WSHSY and CDR2 SAAADI. The CDR3 reads CASSDLGEPSTDTQYF. The DNA of the CDR3 is TGCGCCAGCAGTGATCTAGGGGAGCCTAGCACAGATACGCAGTATTTT.

In this sample, this clonotype turned up a few times. The rearrangement uses TRBV29-1 and TRBJ2-7, with 7 bases aligning to TRBD1. The CDR3 is 12 amino acids. Trimming at V came to 6 bases and at J to 6 bases, leaving 8 bases not matched to a gene. CDR1 SQVTM and CDR2 ANQGSEA come from the germline V gene. CDR3 nucleotide sequence: TGCAGCGTGCGGACAGGCGTCGCCGAGCAGTACTTC. Amino acids: CSVRTGVAEQYF.

The chain employs TRBV29-1 and TRBJ2-7, with 12 bases identical to TRBD2. The junction had 6 bases not matched to a gene; V was cut back by 6 bases and J by 3 bases. The CDR3 length is 14 residues. Germline V gives CDR1 SQVTM, CDR2 ANQGSEA. The CDR3 protein is CSVATSGSVYEQYF. In DNA, the CDR3 is TGCAGCGTCGCGACTAGCGGGAGTGTCTACGAGCAGTACTTC.

The CDR3 nucleotides are TGTGCCAGCAGTGGGGGGTCGACTAGCGGGAGGGATAATGAGCAGTTCTTC. This gives the protein CASSGGSTSGRDNEQFF. The gene calls are TRBV6-1 and TRBJ2-1, with TRBD2 matching 14 bases. The V segment lost 4 bases and the J segment 7 bases; nucleotides outside the gene matches: 9. The CDR3 length is 17 residues. The germline gives CDR1 MNHNS, CDR2 SASEGT.

On this clonotype itself: One end of the junction does not line up with germline, which may come from a read error. The rearrangement uses TRBV28 and TRBJ2-1, with TRBD2 as a possible D gene (5 bases). Germline values: CDR1 MDHEN, CDR2 SYDVKM. The CDR3 runs 14 residues. The CDR3, as DNA: TGTGCCAGCAATTTATTGGGAGTAGGGAATGAGCAGTTCTTC. The encoded protein is CASNLLGVGNEQFF.

V is TRBV6-6 and J is TRBJ2-5; TRBD2 matches 7 bases. The V gene end was trimmed by 5 bases and the J gene end by 5 bases; junction bases not matched to a gene: 8. CDR3 size: 14 residues. Germline values: CDR1 MNHNY, CDR2 SVGAGI (reference sequence). CDR3 protein: CASSGTNGSETQYF. CDR3 sequence (DNA): TGTGCCAGCAGTGGGACTAACGGGAGTGAGACCCAGTACTTC.

Of note for this clonotype: Relative to the germline gene, one junction end is altered; a read error may explain this. V usage is TRBV11-3 and J usage is TRBJ2-5; the D is unclear. The CDR3 loop spans 14 amino acids. In germline, CDR1 is SGHNT, CDR2 YENEEA. The CDR3 spells CASSLVGRQETQYF. The DNA for the CDR3 is TGTGCCAGTAGCTTAGTGGGAAGGCAAGAGACCCAGTACTTC.

Remarks on this clonotype: Being one base from a much bigger clone, this may be a read error. This sequence joins TRBV11-2 and TRBJ2-7, with D maybe TRBD2 (5 bases). The CDR3 runs to 16 residues. Germline V gives CDR1 SGHAT, CDR2 FQNNGV. Trimming removed 7 bases from V and 1 base from J, with 20 bases in between. The CDR3 here is CASNSWPRGRSYEQYF. For the CDR3, the DNA is TGTGCCAGCAACTCCTGGCCGCGCGGGCGTTCCTACGAGCAGTACTTC.

The chain uses TRBV11-1 and TRBJ2-1; D not certain. The CDR3 runs to 16 residues. V lost 5 bases, J lost 6 bases, and 20 bases lay in between. The germline gives CDR1 SGHAT, CDR2 FQDESV (reference sequence). The CDR3 DNA sequence: TGTGCCAGCAGCCTTGCAGTGCCACAGATAGGCAATGAGCAGTTCTTC. Encoded protein: CASSLAVPQIGNEQFF.

The gene calls are TRBV12-3 or TRBV12-4 and TRBJ1-2, with 7 bases that match TRBD1. With 7 bases clipped from V and 8 bases from J, the junction kept 10 bases outside the gene matches. The CDR3 is 13 residues long. The CDR3 nucleotides read TGTGCCAGCACTGGAGGACAGGAGGAAGGCTACACCTTC. Translated, it gives CASTGGQEEGYTF.

The rearrangement joins TRBV25-1 to TRBJ2-3; a possible D gene is TRBD2 (6 bases). This CDR3 is built from 14 residues. The germline V and J ends were trimmed by 6 bases and 5 bases, with 15 bases remaining between them. Germline lookup yields CDR1 MGHDK and CDR2 SYGVNS. The CDR3, as DNA: TGTGCCAGCAGAGACGGACGGGGGAGAGATACGCAGTATTTT. Amino acids: CASRDGRGRDTQYF.